A single sample gave rise to the 32 T cell receptor beta chains below, sequenced in a study of cytomegalovirus exposure and HLA in healthy donors. Researchers ran the PCR with 60 Vbeta and 13 Jbeta primers. Libraries were prepared by immunoSEQ multiplex PCR; TCRdb keeps only in-frame clonotypes and omits some of them. The sample lists roughly 140,000 clones, about 86% occurring once. Sequencing was carried out using PBMCs. These receptors all come from a man in his forties or fifties in good health and CMV-seropositive.

Notes on this clone: At the DNA level, this CDR3 is encoded by other sequences in the same sample as well. This chain joins TRBV5-1 and TRBJ1-1; tentatively, D is TRBD1 (5 bases). The CDR3 runs to 14 residues. Germline CDR1 SGHRS, CDR2 YFSETQ. V was pared by 0 bases and J by 0 bases, with 6 bases between. The CDR3 nucleotides are TGCGCCAGCAGCTTGGGACAGATGAACACTGAAGCTTTCTTT. It specifies CASSLGQMNTEAFF.

This rearrangement joins TRBV9 to TRBJ2-3; 12 nucleotides line up with TRBD1. The CDR3 loop spans 17 amino acids. Trimming cost V 3 bases and J 2 bases; bases outside gene matches: 7. From germline, CDR1 is SGDLS and CDR2 YYNGEE. The CDR3 sequence: CASSDRGTGGLTDTQYF. In nucleotides, the CDR3 is TGTGCCAGCAGCGATCGAGGGACAGGGGGCCTCACAGATACGCAGTATTTT.

V usage is TRBV29-1 and J usage is TRBJ2-3, with 9 nucleotides matching TRBD1. V lost 3 bases and J lost 3; bases outside the gene matches: 4. The CDR3 runs to 14 residues. The germline CDR1 and CDR2 sequences are SQVTM and ANQGSEA. The CDR3 protein is CSVEDRGTTDTQYF. The CDR3 DNA is TGCAGCGTTGAGGACAGGGGCACAACAGATACGCAGTATTTT.

J is TRBJ2-5 and V is TRBV23-1; D might be TRBD2 (6 bases). TRBV23-1 is given ORF status, its function remaining uncertain. CDR3 size: 16 residues. Trimming removed 9 bases at V and 3 bases at J, with 23 bases between. The CDR3 sequence is CASPSSGSPVEETQYF. Written as DNA, the CDR3 is TGCGCCAGTCCAAGCAGCGGGTCCCCCGTCGAAGAGACCCAGTACTTC.

This chain joins TRBV6-5 and TRBJ2-2; unclear D gene. V was cut by 6 bases and J by 5 bases, with 10 bases left in between. The CDR3 consists of 13 residues. Germline V lookup: CDR1 MNHEY, CDR2 SVGAGI. CDR3 sequence (DNA): TGTGCCAGCAGAGGAGCCGGGACCGGGGAGCTGTTTTTT. Residues: CASRGAGTGELFF.

Only a few counts were recorded for this clone. The chain has TRBV11-1 and TRBJ1-4, with TRBD1 identical over 8 bases. The CDR3 length is 15 residues. Germline CDR1 reads SGHAT; CDR2 reads FQDESV (reference sequence). With V trimmed by 5 bases and J by 7 bases, 9 bases remained unmatched. The CDR3 protein is CASSGRQGWREKLFF. The CDR3, as DNA: TGTGCCAGCAGCGGTCGACAGGGGTGGCGTGAAAAACTGTTTTTT.

The rearrangement links TRBV5-4 to TRBJ2-1, with 7 bases identical to TRBD2. Germline V gene lookup returns CDR1 SGHNT and CDR2 YYREEE (reference sequence). There are 15 residues in the CDR3. After removal of 4 bases from V and 7 bases from J, the junction contained 11 bases not matched to a gene. The CDR3 here is CASSRSGVGGNEQFF. The CDR3 coding sequence is TGTGCCAGCAGCCGAAGCGGGGTGGGGGGGAATGAGCAGTTCTTC.

The chain carries TRBV7-8 and TRBJ2-7, with 11 nucleotides matching TRBD1. This CDR3 has 16 amino acids. V gave up 5 bases and J gave up 4 bases; unmatched junction bases: 10. Per the germline V gene, CDR1 is SGHVS and CDR2 is FQNEAQ. CDR3 coding DNA: TGTGCCAGCAGCCCCAGATTGGGACAGGGGGAGTACGAGCAGTACTTC. Its protein product is CASSPRLGQGEYEQYF.

V usage is TRBV10-3 and J usage is TRBJ2-1; D is undetermined. CDR3 length equals 16 residues. From germline, CDR1 is ENHRY and CDR2 SYGVKD. Trimming removed 7 bases at V and 0 bases at J, with 16 bases between. This chain's CDR3 is CAITSEALSSYNEQFF. As DNA, the CDR3 is TGTGCCATCACAAGTGAGGCCTTGAGCTCCTACAATGAGCAGTTCTTC.

Regarding this clone: Here the CDR3 omits its conserved ending phenylalanine or tryptophan, so a read error is the likely source. It is unclear where the CDR3 begins or ends on the DNA, so no DNA is shown, and the CDR3 is as TCRdb lists it. The genes are TRBV6-1 and TRBJ2-7; no DNA check was done on the table's D call, TRBD1. The CDR3 is 13 residues long, ends included. Looked up from germline, CDR1 is MNHNS and CDR2 is SASEGT. The CDR3 region is CASSPTRDRAEYL.

The CDR3 DNA is TGTGCCAGCAGCGTAGCTCTAGTGGGACTCACCCCAGATACGCAGTATTTT. It is translated as CASSVALVGLTPDTQYF. V is TRBV9 and J is TRBJ2-3; a possible D gene is TRBD2 (6 bases). The CDR3 length is 17 residues. In germline, CDR1 is SGDLS, CDR2 YYNGEE. Trimming left V 0 bases short and J 4 bases short, with 18 bases between.

J is TRBJ2-5 and V is TRBV9, with TRBD2 matching 8 bases. Losses at the gene ends were 4 bases for V and 7 bases for J; bases not matched to a gene: 9. CDR1 SGDLS and CDR2 YYNGEE come from the germline V gene. The CDR3 totals 14 residues. Here the CDR3 reads CASSPTSGPGTQYF. In DNA, the CDR3 is TGTGCCAGCAGCCCAACTAGCGGCCCAGGGACCCAGTACTTC. The variable domain in full, with the rest retrieved from reference TRBV9 and TRBJ2-5, is DSGVTQTPKHLITATGQRVTLRCSPRSGDLSVYWYQQSLDQGLQFLIQYYNGEERAKGNILERFSAQQFPDLHSELNLSSLELGDSALYFCASSPTSGPGTQYFGPGTRLLVL.

The rearrangement links TRBV18 to TRBJ1-2; TRBD1 is a possible D gene (5 bases). V was cut by 1 base and J by 0 bases, with 24 bases left in between. This CDR3 contains 20 residues. The germline CDR1 and CDR2 sequences are KGHSH and LQKENI. The CDR3 is CASSPLVTGQGDTANYGYTF. CDR3 nucleotides: TGTGCCAGCTCACCACTCGTTACAGGCCAGGGCGATACGGCTAACTATGGCTACACCTTC.

The chain has TRBV7-8 and TRBJ2-3; 7 nucleotides line up with TRBD1. From germline, CDR1 is SGHVS and CDR2 FQNEAQ. V gave up 1 base and J gave up 6 bases; unmatched junction bases: 7. This CDR3 is built from 15 residues. The CDR3 region has the DNA TGTGCCAGCAGCTTAGTAGGGGGCGCCAGGGATACGCAGTATTTT. It translates to CASSLVGGARDTQYF.

J is TRBJ2-2 and V is TRBV15, with D possibly being TRBD2 (6 bases). CDR3 size: 14 residues. V dropped 4 bases and J dropped 6 bases, with 12 bases sitting between them. Germline loops: CDR1 LNHNV, CDR2 YYDKDF (reference sequence). This CDR3 reads CATSIVREAGELFF. In DNA, the CDR3 is TGTGCCACCAGCATAGTCAGGGAGGCCGGGGAGCTGTTTTTT.

The chain has TRBV5-4 and TRBJ1-2; 7 bases are a match to TRBD1. With 3 bases clipped from V and 0 bases from J, the junction kept 2 bases outside the gene matches. The CDR3 consists of 14 residues. CDR1 and CDR2 (germline): SGHNT, YYREEE (reference sequence). CDR3 amino acids: CASSWDRANYGYTF. The DNA of the CDR3 is TGTGCCAGCAGCTGGGACAGAGCTAACTATGGCTACACCTTC.

V usage is TRBV7-6 and J usage is TRBJ2-7; weak D call: TRBD1 (6 bases). This CDR3 spans 14 amino acids. Germline V CDR1 and CDR2: SGHVS, FNYEAQ. Trimming shortened V by 1 base and J by 3 bases, and 10 bases separated the two germline ends. The DNA for the CDR3 is TGTGCCAGCAGCTTAGGCAGGGGCGGCTACGAGCAGTACTTC. Translating it yields CASSLGRGGYEQYF.

This chain joins TRBV4-3 and TRBJ2-5; D perhaps matches TRBD1 (5 bases). The end of the DNA aligns better with TRBJ2-7, so the J call may be wrong. The CDR3 has 14 residues. Germline CDR1 is LGHNA and CDR2 is YSLEER. The CDR3 nucleotides are TGCGCCAGCAGCCCCATCACAGGATCCTACGAGCAGTACTTC. Protein sequence: CASSPITGSYEQYF.

V and J are TRBV30 and TRBJ2-7, with D tentatively TRBD2 (6 bases). The CDR3 totals 15 residues. Per germline, CDR1 GTSNPN and CDR2 SVGIG (reference sequence). Trimming cost V 3 bases and J 4 bases, with 19 bases left between them. The DNA of the CDR3 is TGTGCCTGGAGCGTCTGGGGAGGTGAGAGATACGAGCAGTACTTC. It encodes CAWSVWGGERYEQYF.

This chain links TRBV5-8 with TRBJ1-1; D uncertain. Germline values: CDR1 SGHTS, CDR2 YDEGEE. The ends were cut back, 1 base at V and 0 bases at J, with 7 bases in the middle. The CDR3 runs to 14 residues. CDR3 residues: CASSLWQLNTEAFF. CDR3 nucleotides: TGTGCCAGCAGCTTGTGGCAGTTGAACACTGAAGCTTTCTTT.

This clone has only a few counts. V and J are TRBV7-2 and TRBJ2-4; TRBD1 might be the D (6 bases). CDR1 is SGHTA, CDR2 FQGNSA, per germline. V dropped 1 base and J dropped 0 bases, with 13 bases sitting between them. This CDR3 is 17 amino acids long. The CDR3 DNA reads as TGTGCCAGCAGCTTAGTTTCAGGGGCGTTAGCCAAAAACATTCAGTACTTC. Encoded protein: CASSLVSGALAKNIQYF.

This clone was detected only once. V and J are TRBV20-1 and TRBJ1-1; D is uncertain. The CDR3 extends over 11 amino acids. V was pared by 5 bases and J by 2 bases, with 6 bases between. Germline V gives CDR1 DFQATT, CDR2 SNEGSKA (reference sequence). CDR3 in amino acids: CSAAQNTEAFF. CDR3 DNA sequence: TGCAGTGCTGCACAAAACACTGAAGCTTTCTTT.

This clone occurred once. V gene TRBV5-5 combines with J gene TRBJ2-1; tentatively, D is TRBD2 (7 bases). The CDR3 is made up of 14 amino acids. Between the trimmed V and J ends, which lost 4 bases and 7 bases, there was a span of 15 bases. Per the germline V gene, CDR1 is SGHKS and CDR2 is YYEKEE (reference sequence). The CDR3, as DNA: TGTGCCAGCAGCAAGAGGGGGGGTGGGAATGAGCAGTTCTTC. Protein sequence: CASSKRGGGNEQFF.

The genes are TRBV19 and TRBJ1-2, with D possibly TRBD1 on 6 matching bases. The V and J ends lost 1 base and 2 bases respectively, with 8 bases between them. The CDR3 length is 14 residues. Germline V lookup: CDR1 LNHDA, CDR2 SQIVND (reference sequence). The CDR3 sequence: CASSIGGQNYGYTF. CDR3 DNA: TGTGCCAGTAGTATAGGTGGACAGAACTATGGCTACACCTTC.

The chain joins TRBV9 to TRBJ2-1, with TRBD2 matching 8 bases. Trimming at V came to 3 bases and at J to 2 bases, leaving 4 bases not matched to a gene. CDR3 length: 15 amino acids. The germline V gene encodes CDR1 SGDLS and CDR2 YYNGEE. CDR3 sequence (DNA): TGTGCCAGCAGCGATAGCGGGGCGCCCTACAATGAGCAGTTCTTC. Amino acids: CASSDSGAPYNEQFF. The whole variable domain, remainder taken from reference TRBV9 and TRBJ2-1, is DSGVTQTPKHLITATGQRVTLRCSPRSGDLSVYWYQQSLDQGLQFLIQYYNGEERAKGNILERFSAQQFPDLHSELNLSSLELGDSALYFCASSDSGAPYNEQFFGPGTRLTVL.

The V call is TRBV11-2, the J call TRBJ1-1; the match to TRBD1 covers 7 bases. V shed 5 bases and J 2 bases; nucleotides not matched to a gene: 17. Germline V gene lookup returns CDR1 SGHAT and CDR2 FQNNGV. The CDR3 consists of 18 residues. In DNA, the CDR3 is TGTGCCAGCAGCCCGCGTTCCACCCGACAGGGACCCAACACTGAAGCTTTCTTT. It encodes CASSPRSTRQGPNTEAFF.

The V gene is TRBV7-8, the J gene TRBJ2-2; D remains ambiguous. This CDR3 has 13 amino acids. Per the germline V gene, CDR1 is SGHVS and CDR2 is FQNEAQ. V lost 8 bases and J 4 bases, leaving 11 bases between the germline ends. Here the CDR3 reads CASPFKRTGELFF. CDR3 nucleotides: TGTGCCAGCCCGTTCAAGCGCACCGGGGAGCTGTTTTTT.

This clone showed up just once. The chain is built from TRBV5-1 and TRBJ2-7; D may be TRBD2 (5 bases). Trimming shortened V by 3 bases and J by 7 bases, and 17 bases separated the two germline ends. Germline loops: CDR1 SGHRS, CDR2 YFSETQ. This CDR3 has 14 residues. CDR3 residues: CASSWVDGEREQYF. The DNA of the CDR3 is TGCGCCAGCAGCTGGGTGGACGGGGAACGGGAGCAGTACTTC.

The chain uses TRBV4-3 and TRBJ2-3; TRBD1 might be the D (6 bases). The CDR3 is 17 residues long. Trimming removed 0 bases at V and 2 bases at J, with 15 bases between. Germline CDR1 LGHNA, CDR2 YSLEER. The chain's CDR3 is CASSQEHREGYTDTQYF. Here the CDR3 DNA reads TGCGCCAGCAGCCAAGAACACAGGGAAGGATACACAGATACGCAGTATTTT.

The V and J genes are TRBV2 and TRBJ2-3; 8 nucleotides agree with TRBD1. The CDR3 has 15 residues. Germline V lookup: CDR1 SNHLY, CDR2 FYNNEI. The junction had 11 bases not matched to a gene; V was cut back by 8 bases and J by 4 bases. CDR3 nucleotide sequence: TGTGCCAGCTCAAGACAGGGGAGTGCGGCAGATACGCAGTATTTT. Translation: CASSRQGSAADTQYF.

J is TRBJ2-1 and V is TRBV2; weak D call: TRBD1 (6 bases). The CDR3 covers 15 residues. Germline loops: CDR1 SNHLY, CDR2 FYNNEI. V was pared by 6 bases and J by 3 bases, with 15 bases between. Written as DNA, the CDR3 is TGTGCCAGCAGGGGGGACATGGGAGACTACAATGAGCAGTTCTTC. It is translated as CASRGDMGDYNEQFF. The variable domain in full, with the rest retrieved from reference TRBV2 and TRBJ2-1, is EPEVTQTPSHQVTQMGQEVILRCVPISNHLYFYWYRQILGQKVEFLVSFYNNEISEKSEIFDDQFSVERPDGSNFTLKIRSTKLEDSAMYFCASRGDMGDYNEQFFGPGTRLTVL.

The CDR3 bases are TGTGCCAGCAGCTTATGGACAGGGTCCAAGGGCGGGGAGCTGTTTTTT. Amino acids: CASSLWTGSKGGELFF. The chain combines TRBV7-8 with TRBJ2-2; 8 bases align to TRBD1. V lost 2 bases and J lost 7; bases outside the gene matches: 9. Looked up from germline, CDR1 is SGHVS and CDR2 is FQNEAQ. The CDR3 loop spans 16 amino acids.